These 26 T cell receptor beta chains originate from one sample sequenced in a study of identical twins. TCRdb ran MiXCR on the 5' RACE reads and lists one entry per CDR3 protein. This table has 300,000 to 400,000 distinct CDR3 sequences, 9% to 15% appearing once. The sample also formed part of further work on yellow fever vaccine responses in identical twins.

Sequencing was carried out using CD8+ T cells sorted from blood. The receptors stem from a woman younger than 35 in good health.

The chain links TRBV2 to TRBJ2-7; weak D call: TRBD1 (6 bases). The CDR3 is made up of 13 amino acids. Germline CDR1 reads SNHLY; CDR2 reads FYNNEI. V shed 3 bases and J shed 3 bases, with 9 bases lying between them. CDR3 loop: CASSEAGVYEQYF. CDR3 in DNA: TGTGCCAGCAGTGAGGCAGGGGTCTACGAGCAGTACTTC.

A few counts support this clonotype. The chain carries TRBV28 and TRBJ2-1; D remains ambiguous. V was pared by 6 bases and J by 5 bases, with 11 bases between. This CDR3 has 13 residues. CDR1 is MDHEN and CDR2 is SYDVKM in the germline V gene. The CDR3, as DNA: TGTGCCAGCAGCTACGCCGCGGACAATGAGCAGTTCTTC. The encoded protein is CASSYAADNEQFF.

V gene TRBV28 combines with J gene TRBJ2-3; D may be TRBD2 (6 bases). The V and J ends lost 3 bases and 2 bases respectively, with 15 bases between them. Germline-derived CDR1 and CDR2 are MDHEN and SYDVKM. This CDR3 is 16 amino acids long. CDR3 coding DNA: TGTGCCAGCAGTTTCGGAGGGCCGCTAACCACAGATACGCAGTATTTT. Encoded protein: CASSFGGPLTTDTQYF.

This chain connects TRBV28 to TRBJ2-5, with TRBD2 matching 7 bases. The ends lost 3 bases at V and 0 bases at J; junction bases unmatched: 7. The germline gives CDR1 MDHEN, CDR2 SYDVKM. The CDR3 spans 16 residues. The CDR3 sequence: CASSFRGGGDQETQYF. The DNA for the CDR3 is TGTGCCAGCAGTTTTCGAGGCGGGGGAGACCAAGAGACCCAGTACTTC. The full variable domain, rest sourced from reference TRBV28 and TRBJ2-5, is DVKVTQSSRYLVKRTGEKVFLECVQDMDHENMFWYRQDPGLGLRLIYFSYDVKMKEKGDIPEGYSVSREKKERFSLILESASTNQTSMYLCASSFRGGGDQETQYFGPGTRLLVL.

This clonotype was observed a few times. The CDR3 region has the DNA TGTGCCAGCTGCGCCGGGGGAAAACTGTTTTTT. Translating gives CASCAGGKLFF. This chain connects TRBV2 to TRBJ1-4, with a weak D call TRBD1 (5 bases). The CDR3 length is 11 residues. Germline CDR1 and CDR2: SNHLY and FYNNEI. V was shortened by 8 bases and J by 10 bases, with 11 bases between the two germline ends.

This clonotype was counted between two and nine times. The rearrangement links TRBV5-1 to TRBJ2-3; D is unclear. CDR1 SGHRS and CDR2 YFSETQ come from the germline V gene. This CDR3 comprises 14 residues. Between the trimmed V and J ends, which lost 4 bases and 2 bases, there was a span of 11 bases. Written as DNA, the CDR3 is TGCGCCAGCAGCGCTGAGGCGAACACAGATACGCAGTATTTT. It is translated as CASSAEANTDTQYF.

The chain employs TRBV6-1 and TRBJ2-4; D is undetermined. CDR3 size: 11 residues. Germline V gene data show CDR1 as MNHNS and CDR2 as SASEGT. V gave up 3 bases and J gave up 13 bases, with 10 bases separating them. The CDR3, as DNA: TGTGCCAGCAGTGACCGTTTGGGACAGTACTTC. It codes for CASSDRLGQYF.

The V call is TRBV7-9, the J call TRBJ1-1, with D unclear. The germline V gene has CDR1 SEHNR and CDR2 FQNEAQ (reference sequence). V lost 5 bases and J 0 bases, leaving 10 bases between the germline ends. The CDR3 totals 14 residues. CDR3 region: CASSPTEMNTEAFF. In DNA, the CDR3 is TGTGCCAGCAGCCCAACAGAGATGAACACTGAAGCTTTCTTT.

This clonotype was found a few times. The rearrangement uses TRBV10-3 and TRBJ2-1, with a tentative D call TRBD1 (6 bases). V lost 4 bases and J 5 bases, leaving 9 bases between the germline ends. Looked up from germline, CDR1 is ENHRY and CDR2 is SYGVKD. The CDR3 totals 13 residues. CDR3 loop: CAISVGQDNEQFF. The CDR3 DNA reads as TGTGCCATCAGTGTGGGACAAGACAATGAGCAGTTCTTC.

Only a few counts were recorded for this clonotype. The rearrangement joins TRBV14 to TRBJ1-1; D is ambiguous. Germline CDR1 and CDR2: SGHDN and FVKESK. With 2 bases removed from V and 1 base from J, the gap between germline ends came to 8 bases. The CDR3 is 14 residues long. In DNA, the CDR3 is TGTGCCAGCAGCCAACCCGGGAGGAACACTGAAGCTTTCTTT. This translates into CASSQPGRNTEAFF.

This clonotype was counted only a few times. The chain combines TRBV7-3 with TRBJ2-6; D possibly uses TRBD1 or TRBD2 (5 bases each). CDR1 is SGHTA and CDR2 is FQGTGA in the germline V gene. The CDR3 length is 17 residues. The V end lost 4 bases, the J end lost 1 base, and 14 bases lay between the germline ends. CDR3 DNA sequence: TGTGCCAGCAGCTCAGGGACCCAACCATCTGGGGCCAACGTCCTGACTTTC. Its translation: CASSSGTQPSGANVLTF. The whole variable domain, remainder taken from reference TRBV7-3 and TRBJ2-6, is GAGVSQTPSNKVTEKGKYVELRCDPISGHTALYWYRQSLGQGPEFLIYFQGTGAADDSGLPNDRFFAVRPEGSVSTLKIQRTERGDSAVYLCASSSGTQPSGANVLTFGAGSRLTVL.

This chain joins TRBV28 and TRBJ2-5; tentative D call: TRBD2 (5 bases). CDR3 length: 11 amino acids. V dropped 5 bases and J dropped 9 bases, with 10 bases sitting between them. Per the germline V gene, CDR1 is MDHEN and CDR2 is SYDVKM. In nucleotides, the CDR3 is TGTGCCAGCAGTCCAGAGGAGGCCCAGTACTTC. This sequence encodes CASSPEEAQYF.

The rearrangement joins TRBV20-1 to TRBJ2-2; D is ambiguous. Trimming removed 3 bases from V and 5 bases from J, with 7 bases in between. The CDR3 length is 12 residues. CDR1 and CDR2 from the germline V gene are DFQATT and SNEGSKA (reference sequence). CDR3 protein: CSASEITGELFF. The CDR3 DNA is TGCAGTGCTAGTGAGATTACCGGGGAGCTGTTTTTT.

This clonotype was observed once. The gene calls are TRBV7-6 and TRBJ2-2; TRBD1 might be the D (5 bases). Germline V gene lookup returns CDR1 SGHVS and CDR2 FNYEAQ. The CDR3 totals 16 residues. V lost 5 bases to trimming and J lost 4 bases, with 17 bases between them. CDR3 bases: TGTGCCAGCAGCCGCACAGGTTCTGTCAGCACCGGGGAGCTGTTTTTT. It yields the protein CASSRTGSVSTGELFF.

This clonotype is labeled medium-sized (0.01 to 0.1%). The V call is TRBV10-3, the J call TRBJ1-1; TRBD1 might be the D (6 bases). V shed 4 bases and J shed 3 bases, with 21 bases lying between them. Germline V lookup: CDR1 ENHRY, CDR2 SYGVKD. The CDR3 has 17 residues. The CDR3 region has the DNA TGTGCCATCAGTGTAGGTTCGGACAGTCCCTGGGACACTGAAGCTTTCTTT. Encoded protein: CAISVGSDSPWDTEAFF.

This clonotype was observed a few times. The chain has TRBV9 and TRBJ2-3; 10 bases align to TRBD2. The ends lost 1 base at V and 5 bases at J; junction bases unmatched: 7. This CDR3 region has 16 residues. From germline, CDR1 is SGDLS and CDR2 YYNGEE. CDR3 residues: CASSVTLAGEKDTQYF. CDR3 DNA sequence: TGTGCCAGCAGCGTAACTCTAGCGGGAGAGAAAGATACGCAGTATTTT.

This sequence joins TRBV16 and TRBJ2-3; D call uncertain. Deletions cut 11 bases from V and 2 bases from J, with 14 bases between. Germline V gene sequence: CDR1 KGHSY, CDR2 FQNENV. The CDR3 sequence is 13 residues long. CDR3 protein: CADAADDTDTQYF. As DNA, the CDR3 is TGTGCCGACGCGGCAGACGACACAGATACGCAGTATTTT.

This clonotype was seen at least ten times. The chain carries TRBV15 and TRBJ2-3; 7 nucleotides line up with TRBD1. CDR3 length: 14 amino acids. Germline CDR1 and CDR2: LNHNV and YYDKDF (reference sequence). Trimming took 5 bases from V and 4 from J; bases not matched to a gene: 6. The CDR3 spells CATSSDRAADTQYF. The CDR3 coding sequence is TGTGCCACCAGCTCAGACAGGGCAGCAGATACGCAGTATTTT.

The chain has TRBV14 and TRBJ2-1; D might be TRBD2 (6 bases). V lost 5 bases and J lost 2, with 13 bases in between. The CDR3 totals 15 residues. CDR1 is SGHDN and CDR2 is FVKESK in the germline V gene. The chain's CDR3 is CASSVSGLPYNEQFF. CDR3 DNA sequence: TGTGCCAGCAGCGTGAGCGGGTTGCCCTACAATGAGCAGTTCTTC. Using reference TRBV14 and TRBJ2-1 for the parts outside the CDR3, the full variable domain is EAGVTQFPSHSVIEKGQTVTLRCDPISGHDNLYWYRRVMGKEIKFLLHFVKESKQDESGMPNNRFLAERTGGTYSTLKVQPAELEDSGVYFCASSVSGLPYNEQFFGPGTRLTVL.

In its sample, this clonotype was seen many times. J is TRBJ2-7 and V is TRBV29-1; weak D call: TRBD1 (5 bases). The CDR3 loop spans 12 amino acids. Trimming shortened V by 6 bases and J by 0 bases, and 9 bases separated the two germline ends. Looked up from germline, CDR1 is SQVTM and CDR2 is ANQGSEA. CDR3 residues: CSVSDNSYEQYF. The CDR3 DNA is TGCAGCGTCTCGGACAACTCCTACGAGCAGTACTTC.

This clonotype is a singleton in its sample. The chain recombines TRBV3-1 with TRBJ2-1; 8 bases line up with TRBD2. J was trimmed by 8 bases and V by 11 bases; bases with no gene match: 23. Germline V gene data show CDR1 as LGHDT and CDR2 as YNNKEL (reference sequence). This CDR3 is built from 17 residues. The CDR3 is CACCQTGASGRLDEQFF. The DNA of the CDR3 is TGTGCCTGCTGCCAGACCGGAGCTAGCGGGCGTTTAGATGAGCAGTTCTTC.

Written as DNA, the CDR3 is TGTGCCAGCAGCTTCACGGGAGGTCAATACAATGAGCAGTTCTTC. The encoded protein is CASSFTGGQYNEQFF. The gene calls are TRBV7-9 and TRBJ2-1; 7 bases match TRBD2. Germline V gene data show CDR1 as SEHNR and CDR2 as FQNEAQ (reference sequence). The junction had 6 bases not matched to a gene; V was cut back by 3 bases and J by 4 bases. This CDR3 is 15 amino acids long.

This clonotype was seen at least ten times. The chain recombines TRBV28 with TRBJ2-2; D not certain. The CDR3 covers 13 residues. The germline V and J ends were trimmed by 1 base and 8 bases, with 8 bases remaining between them. In germline, CDR1 is MDHEN, CDR2 SYDVKM. The CDR3 protein is CASSLLQGGELFF. For the CDR3, the DNA is TGTGCCAGCAGTTTATTGCAAGGAGGGGAGCTGTTTTTT.

This clonotype was found a few times. V gene TRBV2 combines with J gene TRBJ2-3; unclear D gene. The CDR3 runs to 16 residues. Germline V gene lookup returns CDR1 SNHLY and CDR2 FYNNEI. The V gene lost 3 bases and the J gene lost 0 bases, with 13 bases spanning the gap. CDR3 in DNA: TGTGCCAGCAGTGAGATCCTGCTCTCTAGCACAGATACGCAGTATTTT. This sequence encodes CASSEILLSSTDTQYF.

This clonotype was seen a few times. The chain carries TRBV29-1 and TRBJ1-2; TRBD1 matches 12 bases. The CDR3 has 13 residues. Trimming cost V 6 bases and J 6 bases; bases outside gene matches: 5. CDR1 and CDR2 (germline): SQVTM, ANQGSEA. CDR3 amino acids: CSVGTGGADGYTF. The CDR3 region has the DNA TGCAGCGTGGGGACAGGGGGCGCGGATGGCTACACCTTC.

This clonotype came up many times. The chain carries TRBV3-1 and TRBJ2-7, with D tentatively TRBD2 (6 bases). V dropped 4 bases and J dropped 0 bases, with 10 bases sitting between them. This CDR3 has 14 amino acids. CDR1 LGHDT and CDR2 YNNKEL come from the germline V gene (reference sequence). The CDR3 region has the DNA TGTGCCAGCAGCCGAGTAGCGGACTCCTACGAGCAGTACTTC. Its protein is CASSRVADSYEQYF.